These 26 T cell receptor beta chains came from one sample sequenced in a study of shared clonotypes between healthy human individuals. Positively selected for CCR7, the CD45RO-negative cells used as naive CD8 cells excluded terminally differentiated effector memory CD45RA+ cells. Clones were read by immunoSEQ multiplex PCR, and TCRdb kept only the in-frame ones, dropping some. The sample includes some 2,000,000 clones, about 95% of them seen just once. Sequencing was done on a sample of naive CD8+ T cells sorted from blood. All receptors come from a man aged 18 to 35 in good health.

The V call is TRBV9, the J call TRBJ1-1, with D unclear. Per the germline V gene, CDR1 is SGDLS and CDR2 is YYNGEE. V dropped 0 bases and J dropped 4 bases, with 10 bases sitting between them. The CDR3 is made up of 14 amino acids. CDR3 DNA: TGTGCCAGCAGCGTAGAAGATTGGGGCACTGAAGCTTTCTTT. Residues: CASSVEDWGTEAFF.

This clone was counted once. This rearrangement joins TRBV2 to TRBJ2-2; D remains unclear. The CDR3 loop spans 11 amino acids. CDR1 and CDR2 from the germline V gene are SNHLY and FYNNEI. Trimming left V 4 bases short and J 6 bases short, with 3 bases between. CDR3: CASSAPGELFF. The CDR3 region has the DNA TGTGCCAGCAGTGCCCCCGGGGAGCTGTTTTTT.

The J gene is TRBJ2-7, the V gene TRBV13; D gene uncertain. The CDR3 sequence is 14 residues long. V lost 2 bases to trimming and J lost 3 bases, with 11 bases between them. Germline lookup yields CDR1 PRHDT and CDR2 FYEKMQ (reference sequence). DNA of the CDR3: TGTGCCAGCAGCTTAACGGTTACGGACTACGAGCAGTACTTC. Translated, it gives CASSLTVTDYEQYF.

This clone showed up just once. This chain joins TRBV10-3 and TRBJ2-7, with D unclear. Germline CDR1 and CDR2: ENHRY and SYGVKD. V was cut by 7 bases and J by 2 bases, with 12 bases left in between. The CDR3 runs to 13 residues. The CDR3 DNA reads TGTGCCATCACCTACTCCCCCACCTACGAGCAGTACTTC. Its protein is CAITYSPTYEQYF.

CDR3 amino acids: CSVELWDRGAYEQYF. The DNA of the CDR3 is TGCAGCGTTGAATTGTGGGACAGGGGGGCCTACGAGCAGTACTTC. The chain couples TRBV29-1 to TRBJ2-7; TRBD1 aligns across 11 bases. The V gene end was trimmed by 2 bases and the J gene end by 2 bases; junction bases not matched to a gene: 5. The CDR3 runs 15 residues. Germline V gene lookup returns CDR1 SQVTM and CDR2 ANQGSEA.

For this clone: The sample holds other DNA sequences that translate to the same CDR3. The chain recombines TRBV27 with TRBJ2-7; tentative D call: TRBD2 (5 bases). CDR3 length: 14 residues. Germline V lookup: CDR1 MNHEY, CDR2 SMNVEV (reference sequence). V was pared by 3 bases and J by 1 base, with 10 bases between. CDR3 amino acids: CASSFSGRSYEQYF. The CDR3 region has the DNA TGTGCCAGCAGTTTCTCGGGAAGGTCCTACGAGCAGTACTTC.

This clone appeared a single time. The chain couples TRBV25-1 to TRBJ1-2, with 7 nucleotides matching TRBD1. Germline trimming cut 5 bases from V and 8 bases from J; bases unmatched to any gene: 8. The germline gives CDR1 MGHDK, CDR2 SYGVNS. This CDR3 is 13 amino acids long. CDR3 amino acids: CASSLGQGVGYTF. CDR3 nucleotides: TGTGCCAGCAGTCTTGGGCAGGGGGTCGGCTACACCTTC.

The gene calls are TRBV9 and TRBJ2-7, with 8 bases fitting TRBD2. The J segment lost 4 bases and the V segment lost 4 bases, leaving 4 bases of the junction unmatched. Per germline, CDR1 SGDLS and CDR2 YYNGEE. The CDR3 is made up of 13 amino acids. The CDR3 DNA is TGTGCCAGCAGCCCTAGCGGGCAATACGAGCAGTACTTC. Amino acid sequence: CASSPSGQYEQYF.

The chain employs TRBV18 and TRBJ2-7, with 9 bases identical to TRBD1. V shed 5 bases and J 3 bases; nucleotides not matched to a gene: 11. This CDR3 contains 16 residues. Germline CDR1 reads KGHSH; CDR2 reads LQKENI. Here the CDR3 reads CASSSQTGGLSYEQYF. DNA of the CDR3: TGTGCCAGCTCATCTCAAACAGGGGGCTTGAGCTACGAGCAGTACTTC.

Of note for this clone: Distinct nucleotide sequences in the sample also encode this CDR3. The chain employs TRBV6-5 and TRBJ1-2, with TRBD1 identical over 11 bases. Per germline, CDR1 MNHEY and CDR2 SVGAGI. The CDR3 is 13 residues long. V lost 2 bases to trimming and J lost 7 bases; unmatched junction nucleotides: 0. Here the CDR3 DNA reads TGTGCCAGCAGTTACGGGACAGGGGGTGGCTACACCTTC. It translates to CASSYGTGGGYTF.

The chain recombines TRBV2 with TRBJ2-7, with 9 bases aligning to TRBD2. J gave up 2 bases and V 0 bases, and 2 bases lay outside the gene matches. Germline CDR1 reads SNHLY; CDR2 reads FYNNEI. The length of the CDR3 is 15 residues. The CDR3 DNA follows: TGTGCCAGCAGTGAAGCGGGACTAGCAACCTACGAGCAGTACTTC. Translation: CASSEAGLATYEQYF.

The J gene is TRBJ2-7, the V gene TRBV4-3; a possible D gene is TRBD1 (5 bases). The CDR3 sequence is 15 residues long. V shed 0 bases and J shed 5 bases, with 14 bases lying between them. Germline V gene data show CDR1 as LGHNA and CDR2 as YSLEER. CDR3 residues: CASSQDGSGYHEQYF. The DNA for the CDR3 is TGCGCCAGCAGCCAAGATGGGTCAGGGTACCACGAGCAGTACTTC.

This clone was seen just once. The V and J genes are TRBV28 and TRBJ1-2; D not certain. The CDR3 runs 14 residues. The ends were cut back, 5 bases at V and 1 base at J, with 11 bases in the middle. Germline CDR1 MDHEN, CDR2 SYDVKM. CDR3 sequence (DNA): TGTGCCAGCAGTCTCCTCTTGAATAACTATGGCTACACCTTC. Protein product: CASSLLLNNYGYTF.

The rearrangement joins TRBV7-9 to TRBJ2-1; the D gene could be TRBD1 or TRBD2 (5 bases each). V shed 1 base and J shed 4 bases, with 8 bases lying between them. Germline V gene data show CDR1 as SEHNR and CDR2 as FQNEAQ (reference sequence). The CDR3 runs 14 residues. The CDR3 bases are TGTGCCAGCAGCTTAGGGGGGAAGTACAATGAGCAGTTCTTC. It encodes CASSLGGKYNEQFF.

The V call is TRBV27, the J call TRBJ2-1; TRBD1 matches at 8 bases. The CDR3 is 16 amino acids. Trimming removed 3 bases from V and 3 bases from J; junction bases left unmatched: 7. Germline CDR1 is MNHEY and CDR2 is SMNVEV (reference sequence). As DNA, the CDR3 is TGTGCCAGCAGTTTCCACGGACAGGGCCTCTACAATGAGCAGTTCTTC. Translated: CASSFHGQGLYNEQFF.

This sequence joins TRBV6-6 and TRBJ1-1; D is unclear. Germline loops: CDR1 MNHNY, CDR2 SVGAGI (reference sequence). Trimming stripped 4 bases from V and 3 bases from J, with 3 bases between. The CDR3 length is 11 residues. CDR3 residues: CASSSHTEAFF. As DNA, the CDR3 is TGTGCCAGCAGTTCGCACACTGAAGCTTTCTTT.

The chain joins TRBV6-1 to TRBJ1-1; no firm D call. Germline lookup yields CDR1 MNHNS and CDR2 SASEGT. There are 13 residues in the CDR3. Between the trimmed V and J ends, which lost 0 bases and 2 bases, there was a span of 4 bases. The CDR3: CASSEALNTEAFF. The DNA for the CDR3 is TGTGCCAGCAGTGAAGCACTAAACACTGAAGCTTTCTTT.

The genes are TRBV7-9 and TRBJ2-1; a weak D match, TRBD2 (6 bases). The germline V gene encodes CDR1 SEHNR and CDR2 FQNEAQ (reference sequence). The CDR3 runs 16 residues. Between the trimmed V and J ends, which lost 6 bases and 0 bases, there was a span of 15 bases. DNA of the CDR3: TGTGCCAGCAGAAGGGACTCAGAAACCTCCTACAATGAGCAGTTCTTC. Translation gives CASRRDSETSYNEQFF.

This clone was detected once. The V and J genes are TRBV27 and TRBJ1-5; TRBD1 matches at 7 bases. The trim removed 6 bases at V and 5 bases at J, leaving 10 bases unmatched. CDR3 length equals 15 residues. Germline CDR1 and CDR2: MNHEY and SMNVEV (reference sequence). Here the CDR3 reads CASSTYDRADQPQHF. In DNA, the CDR3 is TGTGCCAGCAGCACTTACGACAGGGCTGATCAGCCCCAGCATTTT.

The chain uses TRBV29-1 and TRBJ2-3; D is possibly TRBD2 (5 bases). Germline values: CDR1 SQVTM, CDR2 ANQGSEA. The CDR3 runs to 11 residues. V lost 7 bases, J lost 9 bases, and 14 bases lay in between. Here the CDR3 reads CSEGRGATQYF. Written as DNA, the CDR3 is TGCAGCGAAGGACGGGGAGCCACGCAGTATTTT.

A remark on this clone: Other DNA sequences in the same sample also yield this CDR3. The chain is built from TRBV27 and TRBJ2-2; tentative D call: TRBD2 (5 bases). Germline assignment: CDR1 MNHEY and CDR2 SMNVEV (reference sequence). The CDR3 has 15 residues. V lost 2 bases, J lost 2 bases, and 9 bases lay in between. The CDR3 reads CASSLGLSNTGELFF. For the CDR3, the DNA is TGTGCCAGCAGTTTAGGACTGTCTAACACCGGGGAGCTGTTTTTT.

This sequence joins TRBV7-2 and TRBJ1-2, with D possibly matching TRBD1 (5 bases). V lost 5 bases to trimming and J lost 5 bases, with 18 bases between them. Germline lookup yields CDR1 SGHTA and CDR2 FQGNSA. This CDR3 has 15 amino acids. The CDR3 DNA follows: TGTGCCAGCAGCCCACGGGAAGGGGTCGGTTATGGCTACACCTTC. Translated: CASSPREGVGYGYTF.

The V gene is TRBV6-5, the J gene TRBJ1-3, with a possible D match to TRBD1 (6 bases). Trimming removed 1 base from V and 2 bases from J, with 12 bases in between. The germline V gene encodes CDR1 MNHEY and CDR2 SVGAGI. CDR3 size: 16 residues. For the CDR3, the DNA is TGTGCCAGCAGTTACTGGGGGGCAGAGACTGGAAACACCATATATTTT. It is translated as CASSYWGAETGNTIYF.

CDR3: CASTHGGSETQYF. The CDR3 DNA is TGTGCCAGCACCCACGGGGGATCAGAGACCCAGTACTTC. The chain couples TRBV5-4 to TRBJ2-5; D is perhaps TRBD2 (6 bases). The CDR3 covers 13 residues. In germline, CDR1 is SGHNT, CDR2 YYREEE (reference sequence). Trimming left V 6 bases short and J 4 bases short, with 13 bases between.

The chain couples TRBV5-1 to TRBJ2-4; D gene unclear. V was trimmed by 5 bases and J by 5 bases, leaving 8 bases between them. Germline V gene sequence: CDR1 SGHRS, CDR2 YFSETQ. The CDR3 loop spans 12 amino acids. DNA for the CDR3: TGCGCCAGCAGTGGAGACGAAAACATTCAGTACTTC. Amino acids: CASSGDENIQYF.

The chain has TRBV5-6 and TRBJ2-1; D gene ambiguous. The CDR3 loop spans 12 amino acids. V lost 0 bases to trimming and J lost 9 bases, with 7 bases between them. Germline CDR1 SGHDT, CDR2 YYEEEE. Written as DNA, the CDR3 is TGTGCCAGCAGCTTGGCGGCGAGTGAGCAGTTCTTC. It is translated as CASSLAASEQFF. Complete variable domain (other parts from reference TRBV5-6 and TRBJ2-1): DAGVTQSPTHLIKTRGQQVTLRCSPKSGHDTVSWYQQALGQGPQFIFQYYEEEERQRGNFPDRFSGHQFPNYSSELNVNALLLGDSALYLCASSLAASEQFFGPGTRLTVL.